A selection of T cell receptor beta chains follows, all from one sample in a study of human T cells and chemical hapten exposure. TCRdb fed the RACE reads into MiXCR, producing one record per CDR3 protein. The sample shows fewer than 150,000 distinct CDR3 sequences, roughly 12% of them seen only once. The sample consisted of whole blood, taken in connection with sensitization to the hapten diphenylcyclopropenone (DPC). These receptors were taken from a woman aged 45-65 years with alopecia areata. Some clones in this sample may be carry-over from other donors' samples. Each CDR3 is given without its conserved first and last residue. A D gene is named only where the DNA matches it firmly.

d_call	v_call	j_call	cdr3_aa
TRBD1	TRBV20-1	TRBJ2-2	SARPPGGNTGELF
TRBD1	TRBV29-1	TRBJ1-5	SVRTGGNQPQH
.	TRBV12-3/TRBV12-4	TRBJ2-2	ASSLSGLSRVGELF
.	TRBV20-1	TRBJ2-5	SARMAAETQY
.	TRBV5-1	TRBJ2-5	ASSLFPGPQETQY
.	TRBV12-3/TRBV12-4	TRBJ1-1	ASSFLAGVANTEAF
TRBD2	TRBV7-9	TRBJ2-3	ASSPGRGAIGTDTQY
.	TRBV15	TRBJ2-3	ATSRSGGLGTDTQY
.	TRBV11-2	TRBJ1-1	ASSFYQENTEVF
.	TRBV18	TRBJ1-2	ASSPLKGIDYGYT
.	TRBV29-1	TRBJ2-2	SVDRARTGELF
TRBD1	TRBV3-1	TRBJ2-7	ASSQAGTGGWEQY
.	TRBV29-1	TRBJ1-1	SVERGNTEAF
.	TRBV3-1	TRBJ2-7	ASSQFSYEQY
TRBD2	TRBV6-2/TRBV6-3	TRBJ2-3	ASSTSGRASLDTQY
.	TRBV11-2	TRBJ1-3	ASSLVLGGNTIY
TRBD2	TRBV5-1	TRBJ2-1	ASSFRRTSGFNEQF
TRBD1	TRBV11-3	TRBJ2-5	ASSSDTDREETQY
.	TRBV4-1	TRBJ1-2	ASSQDRVLYGYT
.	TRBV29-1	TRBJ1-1	SVEDLGNTEAF
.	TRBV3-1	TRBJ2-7	ASSQGEQY
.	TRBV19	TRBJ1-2	ASRRREPNYGYT
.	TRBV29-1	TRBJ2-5	SVVAGEETQY
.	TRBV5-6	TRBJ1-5	ASRLWRYSNQPQH
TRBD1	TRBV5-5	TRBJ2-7	ASSLGGTGSFEQY
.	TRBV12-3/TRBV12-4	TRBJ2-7	ASSLNGRGYEQY
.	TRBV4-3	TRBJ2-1	ASSQDLGRAAYNEQF
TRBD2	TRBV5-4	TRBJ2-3	ASSLGGRDADTQY
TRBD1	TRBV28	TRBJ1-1	ASRKEGQGNTEAF
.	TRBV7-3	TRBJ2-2	ASSSGLSGELF
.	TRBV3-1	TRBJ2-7	ASSSRRDEQY
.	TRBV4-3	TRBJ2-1	ASSQSRGTARGEQF
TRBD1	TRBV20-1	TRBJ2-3	SAHAGTGSDTQY
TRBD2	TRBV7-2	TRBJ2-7	ASSPSGGRAREQY